The sequence of this T cell receptor (beta chain) was determined in a study of tumor and adjacent non-tumor tissue in lung cancer. This sample's RNA came from whole unsorted tissue. TCRbeta libraries were built with three rounds of nested PCR, modified from ARM-PCR. TCRdb re-called the multiplex PCR reads with MiXCR, one entry per CDR3 protein. This sample has 91,000 or so distinct CDR3 sequences, with about 67% found just once. Per germline, CDR1 MNHEY and CDR2 SVGEGT. This CDR3 has 13 residues. This clonotype has a handful of counts. Antigen: not known. This could be a read error, since a much larger clone is one nucleotide away. Findings and caveats of the study: Significantly higher TCR diversity was found in tumor than normal lung.

The clonotype was recovered from a man in his sixties with non-small cell lung cancer. The rearrangement joins TRBV6-2 or TRBV6-3 to TRBJ2-1, with unresolved D. The sample comprised lung tumor tissue. CDR3 in DNA: TGTGCCAGCAACAGAGGCGGTTACAAAGAGCAGTTCTTC. Amino acids: CASNRGGYKEQFF.